This T cell receptor beta chain was captured by sequencing in a study of cytomegalovirus exposure and HLA in healthy donors. As regards this clone: The antigen is unknown.

This CDR3 region has 17 residues. From germline, CDR1 is MNHNS and CDR2 SASEGT. Trimming at V came to 2 bases and at J to 0 bases, leaving 7 bases not matched to a gene. This PCR relied on a set of 60 Vbeta primers and 13 Jbeta primers. Clones were sequenced by immunoSEQ multiplex PCR, and TCRdb holds only the in-frame ones, with some missing. The table records approximately 210,000 clones, 82% of them present only once. Study-wide points: For most TCR beta V segments, an earlier analysis put the productive rate at about 90% or about 30% of the time.

The source of this sequence is a man aged 35 to 55 in good health and CMV-seropositive. Sequencing input: PBMCs. The chain links TRBV6-1 to TRBJ2-1, with 7 nucleotides matching TRBD2. The CDR3 sequence: CASSEPYGGSSYNEQFF. As DNA, the CDR3 is TGTGCCAGCAGTGAACCATATGGCGGGAGCTCCTACAATGAGCAGTTCTTC.